This passage covers 26 T cell receptor beta chains from one sample sequenced in a study of blood T cell repertoires in COVID-19. Data came from immunoSEQ multiplex PCR; TCRdb stores just in-frame clones and leaves some out. This table holds about 9,200 clones, over 70% found once. The sample consisted of peripheral blood. The receptors stem from a man between 65 and 85 years old with active COVID-19.

V usage is TRBV19 and J usage is TRBJ2-7, with D perhaps matching TRBD1 (6 bases). V was pared by 3 bases and J by 0 bases, with 15 bases between. CDR1 LNHDA and CDR2 SQIVND come from the germline V gene (reference sequence). The CDR3 spans 16 residues. CDR3 protein: CASSIRSGHSSYEQYF. The CDR3 bases are TGTGCCAGTAGTATTCGCTCGGGACATAGCTCCTACGAGCAGTACTTC.

The rearrangement links TRBV12-1 to TRBJ2-1; the tabulated D call, TRBD1, remains unverified against the DNA. TRBV12-1 is marked as a pseudogene. This CDR3 is 18 amino acids long. The chain's CDR3 is CASSFAVRAGQRNNEQFF. Written as DNA, the CDR3 is TGTGCCAGCAGCTTTGCTGTTAGGGCGGGACAGCGCAACAATGAGCAGTTCTTC.

V usage is TRBV4-1 and J usage is TRBJ2-3, with 9 positions matching TRBD2. The ends lost 6 bases at V and 3 bases at J; junction bases unmatched: 7. The germline gives CDR1 MGHRA, CDR2 YSYEKL. This CDR3 has 15 residues. CDR3 in amino acids: CASRLLAGTTDTQYF. The DNA for the CDR3 is TGCGCCAGCAGGCTCCTAGCGGGAACTACAGATACGCAGTATTTT.

The chain recombines TRBV19 with TRBJ1-3; D is perhaps TRBD1 (6 bases). Trimming shortened V by 4 bases and J by 11 bases, and 18 bases separated the two germline ends. Germline V gene sequence: CDR1 LNHDA, CDR2 SQIVND (reference sequence). The CDR3 has 14 residues. This CDR3 reads CASSTGTPRASIYF. In DNA form, the CDR3 reads TGTGCCAGTAGTACCGGGACACCCCGGGCCTCCATATATTTT.

This clone came up once. This chain connects TRBV5-6 to TRBJ2-3; 13 positions agree with TRBD2. J lost 3 bases, V lost 2 bases, and 3 bases had no gene match. The germline V gene encodes CDR1 SGHDT and CDR2 YYEEEE. The CDR3 length is 16 residues. CDR3 protein: CASSFRTSGSTDTQYF. For the CDR3, the DNA is TGTGCCAGCAGCTTCCGGACTAGCGGGAGTACAGATACGCAGTATTTT.

The chain is built from TRBV24-1 and TRBJ2-1; D unresolved. From germline, CDR1 is KGHDR and CDR2 SFDVKD. V was pared by 4 bases and J by 7 bases, with 4 bases between. CDR3 length: 11 amino acids. In nucleotides, the CDR3 is TGTGCCACCAGTGACCGGAATGAGCAGTTCTTC. This codes for CATSDRNEQFF.

The J gene is TRBJ1-1, the V gene TRBV10-1, with a possible D match to TRBD1 (5 bases). The CDR3 sequence is 14 residues long. CDR1 is WNHNN and CDR2 is SYGVQD in the germline V gene (reference sequence). Trimming cost V 0 bases and J 4 bases, with 9 bases left between them. The CDR3 DNA sequence: TGCGCCAGCAGTGAGTCGGGGGGGGTCACTGAAGCTTTCTTT. Residues: CASSESGGVTEAFF.

This sequence joins TRBV28 and TRBJ2-7; possible D gene TRBD1, 6 bases. Trimming pared 11 bases from V and 2 bases from J, leaving 22 bases between. CDR1 and CDR2 (germline): MDHEN, SYDVKM. The CDR3 is 15 residues long. The CDR3 sequence: CASSPSQGLTYEQYF. The CDR3 bases are TGTGCCTCCAGCCCGTCGCAGGGGCTCACCTACGAGCAGTACTTC. Complete variable domain (other parts from reference TRBV28 and TRBJ2-7): DVKVTQSSRYLVKRTGEKVFLECVQDMDHENMFWYRQDPGLGLRLIYFSYDVKMKEKGDIPEGYSVSREKKERFSLILESASTNQTSMYLCASSPSQGLTYEQYFGPGTRLTVT.

The chain links TRBV5-1 to TRBJ2-7, with a possible D match to TRBD2 (5 bases). V was cut by 1 base and J by 1 base, with 12 bases left in between. This CDR3 has 15 amino acids. Per germline, CDR1 SGHRS and CDR2 YFSETQ. The CDR3 nucleotides are TGCGCCAGCAGCTTGCTCCCCAGCGGATCCTACGAGCAGTACTTC. Residues: CASSLLPSGSYEQYF.

The chain carries TRBV18 and TRBJ2-7; 8 positions match TRBD1. The CDR3 covers 15 residues. Unmatched junction bases numbered 5, after V lost 1 base and J lost 3 bases. Germline-derived CDR1 and CDR2 are KGHSH and LQKENI. As DNA, the CDR3 is TGTGCCAGCTCACCACAGACAGGGGTAATCTACGAGCAGTACTTC. Translated: CASSPQTGVIYEQYF.

The chain joins TRBV6-6 to TRBJ1-2, with D tentatively TRBD1 (6 bases). This CDR3 is built from 15 residues. Germline-derived CDR1 and CDR2 are MNHNY and SVGAGI (reference sequence). The V and J ends lost 6 bases and 4 bases respectively, with 18 bases between them. The CDR3 protein is CASREGGARTYGYTF. For the CDR3, the DNA is TGTGCCAGCAGGGAAGGGGGGGCGCGGACCTATGGCTACACCTTC.

This clone has just one count. The chain has TRBV28 and TRBJ2-3; the D gene is possibly TRBD2 (7 bases). The CDR3 runs to 14 residues. Germline lookup yields CDR1 MDHEN and CDR2 SYDVKM. Trimming took 6 bases from V and 4 from J, leaving 14 bases between them. CDR3 region: CASREGGGADTQYF. CDR3 nucleotides: TGTGCCAGCAGGGAGGGCGGGGGCGCAGATACGCAGTATTTT. The complete variable domain, with remaining parts taken from reference TRBV28 and TRBJ2-3, reads DVKVTQSSRYLVKRTGEKVFLECVQDMDHENMFWYRQDPGLGLRLIYFSYDVKMKEKGDIPEGYSVSREKKERFSLILESASTNQTSMYLCASREGGGADTQYFGPGTRLTVL.

This chain uses TRBV4-2 with TRBJ2-3; D might be TRBD1 (6 bases). CDR3 length equals 16 residues. V was pared by 4 bases and J by 4 bases, with 18 bases between. Germline CDR1 is LGHNA and CDR2 is YNFKEQ. CDR3 sequence reads: CASSRLGAVEADTQYF. CDR3 sequence (DNA): TGTGCCAGCAGCCGCCTGGGGGCGGTGGAGGCAGATACGCAGTATTTT.

V gene TRBV4-1 combines with J gene TRBJ1-5, with D possibly matching TRBD1 (5 bases). The V gene's germline CDR1 is MGHRA and CDR2 YSYEKL. V lost 0 bases and J lost 2, with 11 bases in between. The CDR3 is made up of 16 amino acids. The CDR3 DNA reads as TGCGCCAGCAGCCAAGACGGGGGTATAGGCAATCAGCCCCAGCATTTT. Amino acid sequence: CASSQDGGIGNQPQHF.

The chain joins TRBV3-1 (or the pseudogene TRBV3-2) to TRBJ2-6; the D is unclear. The CDR3 consists of 20 residues. Germline CDR1 and CDR2: LGHDT and YNNKEL (reference sequence). Trimming pared 0 bases from V and 0 bases from J, leaving 18 bases between. The CDR3 DNA is TGTGCCAGCAGCCAAGATCCCAGAAGGCAGGTTAACTCTGGGGCCAACGTCCTGACTTTC. This encodes CASSQDPRRQVNSGANVLTF.

This clone was picked up one time. J is TRBJ2-7 and V is TRBV7-2, with 9 bases that match TRBD1. Germline-derived CDR1 and CDR2 are SGHTA and FQGNSA. The CDR3 contains 15 residues. With V trimmed by 5 bases and J by 2 bases, 7 bases remained unmatched. In nucleotides, the CDR3 is TGTGCCAGCAGCCCTTCTGGGACAGGGCCCTACGAGCAGTACTTC. It codes for CASSPSGTGPYEQYF.

The chain couples TRBV5-1 to TRBJ2-3, with 8 positions matching TRBD2. Trimming removed 2 bases from V and 4 bases from J; junction bases left unmatched: 6. The CDR3 runs to 15 residues. From germline, CDR1 is SGHRS and CDR2 YFSETQ. The CDR3: CASSFRGLGSDTQYF. Here the CDR3 DNA reads TGCGCCAGCAGCTTTAGGGGACTAGGATCAGATACGCAGTATTTT.

V usage is TRBV28 and J usage is TRBJ1-3; 7 bases are shared with TRBD1. Germline trimming cut 5 bases from V and 0 bases from J; bases unmatched to any gene: 7. The V gene's germline CDR1 is MDHEN and CDR2 SYDVKM. The CDR3 has 16 amino acids. The CDR3, as DNA: TGTGCCAGCAGTCCACCGGGACAGTCCTCTGGAAACACCATATATTTT. Its translation is CASSPPGQSSGNTIYF.

The chain uses TRBV28 and TRBJ2-7; 8 bases align to TRBD2. The germline gives CDR1 MDHEN, CDR2 SYDVKM. The V gene end was trimmed by 2 bases and the J gene end by 3 bases; junction bases not matched to a gene: 6. CDR3 length: 15 amino acids. CDR3 loop: CASSLGVLAVYEQYF. DNA for the CDR3: TGTGCCAGCAGTTTAGGTGTACTAGCGGTCTACGAGCAGTACTTC.

This sequence joins TRBV5-4 and TRBJ1-6; D remains ambiguous. The CDR3 extends over 16 amino acids. Per the germline V gene, CDR1 is SGHNT and CDR2 is YYREEE (reference sequence). The ends were cut back, 0 bases at V and 0 bases at J, with 7 bases in the middle. In nucleotides, the CDR3 is TGTGCCAGCAGCTTGGAACCGAGCTCCTATAATTCACCCCTCCACTTT. Translation gives CASSLEPSSYNSPLHF.

The CDR3, as DNA: TGCGCCAGCAGTGAAACAGGGTACAATGAGCAGTTCTTC. Amino acids: CASSETGYNEQFF. This chain joins TRBV10-1 and TRBJ2-1, with D perhaps matching TRBD1 (6 bases). The CDR3 is 13 amino acids. From germline, CDR1 is WNHNN and CDR2 SYGVQD (reference sequence). V dropped 3 bases and J dropped 4 bases, with 7 bases sitting between them.

The rearrangement uses TRBV5-4 and TRBJ1-4; perhaps TRBD1 as D (5 bases). Germline V gene sequence: CDR1 SGHNT, CDR2 YYREEE (reference sequence). The CDR3 length is 14 residues. V lost 4 bases, J lost 4 bases, and 11 bases lay in between. CDR3 residues: CASSDDSYNEKLFF. In DNA, the CDR3 is TGTGCCAGCAGCGACGACAGCTATAATGAAAAACTGTTTTTT.

V and J are TRBV10-2 and TRBJ2-5, with D maybe TRBD1 (6 bases). This CDR3 contains 12 residues. In germline, CDR1 is WSHSY, CDR2 SAAADI. The V and J ends lost 4 bases and 4 bases respectively, with 7 bases between them. This CDR3 reads CASSAGVETQYF. In DNA form, the CDR3 reads TGCGCCAGCAGTGCAGGGGTAGAGACCCAGTACTTC.

This sequence joins TRBV5-1 and TRBJ2-3, with 15 bases identical to TRBD2. CDR1 and CDR2 (germline): SGHRS, YFSETQ. The CDR3 covers 17 residues. Trimming at V came to 0 bases and at J to 5 bases, leaving 4 bases not matched to a gene. CDR3 in DNA: TGCGCCAGCAGCTTGGGAGGACTAGCGGGAGGGGAAGATACGCAGTATTTT. It encodes CASSLGGLAGGEDTQYF. The full variable domain, its missing parts supplied by reference TRBV5-1 and TRBJ2-3, is KAGVTQTPRYLIKTRGQQVTLSCSPISGHRSVSWYQQTPGQGLQFLFEYFSETQRNKGNFPGRFSGRQFSNSRSEMNVSTLELGDSALYLCASSLGGLAGGEDTQYFGPGTRLTVL.

V gene TRBV7-6 combines with J gene TRBJ2-1; 8 positions agree with TRBD1. CDR1 and CDR2 (germline): SGHVS, FNYEAQ. With 6 bases clipped from V and 7 bases from J, the junction kept 11 bases outside the gene matches. This CDR3 has 15 residues. The CDR3 sequence is CASRSGTGASNEQFF. The CDR3 DNA reads TGTGCCAGCAGGTCCGGGACAGGTGCCTCGAATGAGCAGTTCTTC.

This clone is a singleton in its sample. CDR3 DNA: TGTGCCAGCAGCTACCAGGTCGCCGAGCAGTACTTC. Encoded protein: CASSYQVAEQYF. The rearrangement joins TRBV11-2 to TRBJ2-7, with D unresolved. The V gene lost 4 bases and the J gene lost 6 bases, with 10 bases spanning the gap. Per germline, CDR1 SGHAT and CDR2 FQNNGV. CDR3 length: 12 residues.